These 15 T cell receptor beta chains share one sample of origin, sequenced in a study of T cell repertoires in cytomegalovirus infection. One entry per CDR3 protein, called by TCRdb with MiXCR from the reads. There are about 200,000 distinct CDR3 sequences in the sample; more than 9% occur only once, and roughly 5% lies in the top ten. Sequenced sample: PBMCs. All receptors derive from a human donor in good health (CMV status not recorded). Some clones in this sample may be carry-over from other donors' samples.

At least ten counts were recorded for this clonotype. The rearrangement links TRBV4-3 to TRBJ2-5; TRBD2 agrees at 11 bases. This CDR3 is built from 18 residues. CDR1 and CDR2 (germline): LGHNA, YSLEER. V lost 0 bases, J lost 2 bases, and 8 bases stayed unmatched. CDR3 bases: TGCGCCAGCAGCCAAGACCTTTCTAGCGGGGGGTTACAAGAGACCCAGTACTTC. Encoded protein: CASSQDLSSGGLQETQYF.

This clonotype was recorded at least ten times. The chain links TRBV20-1 to TRBJ2-1; 7 bases line up with TRBD2. This CDR3 has 15 amino acids. The germline gives CDR1 DFQATT, CDR2 SNEGSKA (reference sequence). Trimming removed 5 bases from V and 4 bases from J; junction bases left unmatched: 11. The CDR3 region is CSAPEGGSRYNEQFF. The CDR3 coding sequence is TGCAGTGCTCCCGAGGGCGGGAGTCGATACAATGAGCAGTTCTTC.

The chain recombines TRBV10-2 with TRBJ1-2; 9 positions agree with TRBD1. CDR1 is WSHSY, CDR2 SAAADI, per germline. Trimming cost V 5 bases and J 1 base; bases outside gene matches: 5. The CDR3 covers 15 residues. The CDR3 reads CASSRDRASNYGYTF. CDR3 sequence (DNA): TGCGCCAGCAGTAGGGACAGGGCTAGTAACTATGGCTACACCTTC.

This clonotype came up a few times. This chain joins TRBV19 and TRBJ2-7; maybe TRBD2 (6 bases). CDR3 length: 14 amino acids. Trimming took 6 bases from V and 2 from J, leaving 14 bases between them. Germline V gene lookup returns CDR1 LNHDA and CDR2 SQIVND (reference sequence). For the CDR3, the DNA is TGTGCCAGTAGGAGTGTGGGGGAGGCCTACGAGCAGTACTTC. Its protein is CASRSVGEAYEQYF.

This clonotype was detected many times. The rearrangement joins TRBV7-2 to TRBJ2-7; 12 nucleotides match TRBD1. The CDR3 is 16 amino acids. V gave up 2 bases and J gave up 4 bases; unmatched junction bases: 6. The germline V gene has CDR1 SGHTA and CDR2 FQGNSA. The CDR3 loop reads CASSLMGTGGVYEQYF. The CDR3 region has the DNA TGTGCCAGCAGCTTAATGGGGACAGGGGGCGTGTACGAGCAGTACTTC.

Ten or more counts support this clonotype. The rearrangement joins TRBV12-3 or TRBV12-4 to TRBJ1-5; the match to TRBD1 covers 8 bases. CDR3 length equals 15 residues. V dropped 4 bases and J dropped 4; count of bases not matched to a gene: 6. The DNA of the CDR3 is TGTGCCAGCAGTTCCTCAGGGGGCCGTAATCAGCCCCAGCATTTT. It encodes CASSSSGGRNQPQHF.

This clonotype came up a few times. The V gene is TRBV23-1, the J gene TRBJ2-1; TRBD2 matches at 7 bases. TRBV23-1 is an open reading frame whose function is uncertain. J was trimmed by 11 bases and V by 2 bases; bases with no gene match: 12. The CDR3 is 15 residues long. Here the CDR3 reads CASSQERDQSSKQFF. CDR3 sequence (DNA): TGCGCCAGCAGTCAAGAGCGGGACCAATCCTCGAAGCAGTTCTTC.

This clonotype was counted many times. This chain connects TRBV10-3 to TRBJ2-7; D is possibly TRBD2 (6 bases). The CDR3 is 14 residues long. V was pared by 8 bases and J by 2 bases, with 16 bases between. Germline CDR1 ENHRY, CDR2 SYGVKD. The CDR3 DNA sequence: TGTGCCATCTCCGGTGGTAGCGGTGCCTACGAGCAGTACTTC. The encoded protein is CAISGGSGAYEQYF.

This clonotype was seen a few times. The rearrangement joins TRBV27 to TRBJ2-2; D is possibly TRBD2 (6 bases). The CDR3 is 16 residues long. Germline lookup yields CDR1 MNHEY and CDR2 SMNVEV (reference sequence). With 2 bases removed from V and 3 bases from J, the gap between germline ends came to 13 bases. CDR3 protein: CASSLEGLAYTGELFF. CDR3 nucleotide sequence: TGTGCCAGCAGTTTAGAAGGCCTAGCGTACACCGGGGAGCTGTTTTTT.

This clonotype was picked up a small number of times. The J gene is TRBJ2-3, the V gene TRBV9; no clear D gene. There are 15 residues in the CDR3. Germline values: CDR1 SGDLS, CDR2 YYNGEE. Trimming took 0 bases from V and 2 from J, leaving 10 bases between them. CDR3 loop: CASSVAARPTDTQYF. In nucleotides, the CDR3 is TGTGCCAGCAGCGTAGCGGCCAGGCCCACAGATACGCAGTATTTT. The entire variable domain, with the rest obtained from reference TRBV9 and TRBJ2-3, is as follows: DSGVTQTPKHLITATGQRVTLRCSPRSGDLSVYWYQQSLDQGLQFLIQYYNGEERAKGNILERFSAQQFPDLHSELNLSSLELGDSALYFCASSVAARPTDTQYFGPGTRLTVL.

This clonotype occurred many times. J is TRBJ1-5 and V is TRBV7-2, with TRBD1 matching over 8 bases. CDR3 length equals 15 residues. The germline gives CDR1 SGHTA, CDR2 FQGNSA. J was trimmed by 4 bases and V by 7 bases; bases with no gene match: 9. CDR3 coding DNA: TGTGCCAGCACCCCGACAGGGGAGAAGAATCAGCCCCAGCATTTT. This translates into CASTPTGEKNQPQHF. Together with reference TRBV7-2 and TRBJ1-5, the CDR3 gives the full variable domain: GAGVSQSPSNKVTEKGKDVELRCDPISGHTALYWYRQSLGQGLEFLIYFQGNSAPDKSGLPSDRFSAERTGGSVSTLTIQRTQQEDSAVYLCASTPTGEKNQPQHFGDGTRLSIL.

This clonotype was seen more than once but under ten times. The rearrangement uses TRBV20-1 and TRBJ1-1; 9 positions agree with TRBD1. This CDR3 is 16 amino acids long. Germline V gene data show CDR1 as DFQATT and CDR2 as SNEGSKA (reference sequence). The junction had 13 bases not matched to a gene; V was cut back by 4 bases and J by 4 bases. The CDR3 bases are TGCAGTGCTACAAATACCGGGACAGGGCGGAGCACTGAAGCTTTCTTT. Translating it yields CSATNTGTGRSTEAFF.

This clonotype was found many times. The rearrangement uses TRBV28 and TRBJ2-2, with TRBD1 identical over 7 bases. Germline trimming cut 6 bases from V and 5 bases from J; bases unmatched to any gene: 12. The CDR3 has 16 residues. Looked up from germline, CDR1 is MDHEN and CDR2 is SYDVKM. CDR3 nucleotides: TGTGCCAGCAGCGCCTTGAAGGGGGCGTGGACCGGGGAGCTGTTTTTT. Translating it yields CASSALKGAWTGELFF.

This clonotype was counted ten times or more. The rearrangement links TRBV6-2 or TRBV6-3 to TRBJ2-7; the match to TRBD2 covers 7 bases. The CDR3 sequence is 14 residues long. The trim removed 2 bases at V and 4 bases at J, leaving 5 bases unmatched. Looked up from germline, CDR1 is MNHEY and CDR2 is SVGEGT. In nucleotides, the CDR3 is TGTGCCAGCAGTTACCGGCTAGCGGCTTACGAGCAGTACTTC. As protein: CASSYRLAAYEQYF.

This clonotype was counted ten times or more. The V gene is TRBV6-2 or TRBV6-3, the J gene TRBJ2-3; 7 positions match TRBD2. V was clipped by 0 bases and J by 5 bases; unmatched bases: 11. The CDR3 contains 17 residues. The V gene's germline CDR1 is MNHEY and CDR2 SVGEGT. The CDR3 loop is CASSYSVEGGRRDTQYF. CDR3 nucleotides: TGTGCCAGCAGTTACTCGGTAGAGGGAGGGCGAAGAGATACGCAGTATTTT.